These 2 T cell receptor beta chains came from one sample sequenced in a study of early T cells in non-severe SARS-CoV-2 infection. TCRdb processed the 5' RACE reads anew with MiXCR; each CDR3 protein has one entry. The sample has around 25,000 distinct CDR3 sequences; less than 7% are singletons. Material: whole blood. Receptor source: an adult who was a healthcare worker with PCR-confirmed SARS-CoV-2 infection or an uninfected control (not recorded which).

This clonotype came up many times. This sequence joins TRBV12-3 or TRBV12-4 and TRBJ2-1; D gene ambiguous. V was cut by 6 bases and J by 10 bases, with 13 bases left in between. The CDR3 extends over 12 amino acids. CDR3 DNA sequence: TGTGCCAGCAGCTATCCCGTCGGGGAGCAGTTCTTC. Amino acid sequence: CASSYPVGEQFF.

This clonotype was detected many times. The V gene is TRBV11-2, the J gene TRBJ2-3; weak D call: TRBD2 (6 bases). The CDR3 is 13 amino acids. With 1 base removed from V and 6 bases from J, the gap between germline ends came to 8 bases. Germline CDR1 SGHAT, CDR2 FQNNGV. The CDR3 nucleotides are TGTGCCAGCAGCTTAGGGACTATGGATACGCAGTATTTT. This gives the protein CASSLGTMDTQYF. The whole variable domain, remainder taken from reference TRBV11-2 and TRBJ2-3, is EAGVAQSPRYKIIEKRQSVAFWCNPISGHATLYWYQQILGQGPKLLIQFQNNGVVDDSQLPKDRFSAERLKGVDSTLKIQPAKLEDSAVYLCASSLGTMDTQYFGPGTRLTVL.